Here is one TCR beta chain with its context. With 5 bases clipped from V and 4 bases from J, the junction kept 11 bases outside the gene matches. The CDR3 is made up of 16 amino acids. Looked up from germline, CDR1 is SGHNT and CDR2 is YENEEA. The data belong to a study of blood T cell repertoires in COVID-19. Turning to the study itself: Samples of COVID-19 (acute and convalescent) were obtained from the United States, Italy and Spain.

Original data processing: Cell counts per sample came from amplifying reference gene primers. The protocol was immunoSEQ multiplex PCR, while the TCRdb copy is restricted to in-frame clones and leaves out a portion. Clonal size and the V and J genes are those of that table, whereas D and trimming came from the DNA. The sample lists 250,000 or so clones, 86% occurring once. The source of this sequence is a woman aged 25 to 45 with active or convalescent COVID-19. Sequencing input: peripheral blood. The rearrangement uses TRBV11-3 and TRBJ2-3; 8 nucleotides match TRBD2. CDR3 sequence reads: CASSARLAFSSDTQYF. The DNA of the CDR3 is TGTGCCAGCAGCGCTAGACTAGCGTTCTCCTCAGATACGCAGTATTTT.